This TCR beta chain was sequenced during a study of blood T cell repertoires in COVID-19. Sequencing was performed with immunoSEQ multiplex PCR; in TCRdb, only in-frame clones are kept and a portion is missing. The repertoire holds fewer than 35,000 clones, with roughly nine tenths as singletons. This CDR3 comprises 14 residues. The germline V gene encodes CDR1 SGHTS and CDR2 YDEGEE. V was clipped by 0 bases and J by 2 bases, with 8 bases between them. Input material: peripheral blood. This sequence joins TRBV5-8 and TRBJ1-1, with D unclear. This TCR was sampled from a man aged 70-80 years with active or convalescent COVID-19. DNA of the CDR3: TGTGCCAGCAGCTTGGACAGATTTAACACTGAAGCTTTCTTT. The encoded protein is CASSLDRFNTEAFF.